This T cell receptor beta chain comes out of a study of shared clonotypes between healthy human individuals. Study summary: A donor's plate count was three for CD4 naive and three for CD4 memory; CD8 naive had two and CD8 memory one.

The input for sorted-subset replicate PCRs was 200 ng DNA, 25,000 to 30,000 T cell genomes. Here immunoSEQ multiplex PCR was the method, and the copy in TCRdb shows in-frame clones only, minus some. The sample yields just over 2,000,000 clones, around 96% seen once. Overall study results and limits: With several donors compared, roughly 4.9% of naive CD4 clonotypes were shared. Few donors restricted represented genetic and exposure-history diversity.

Naive-designated CD8 cells lacked CD45RO, were positively enriched for CCR7, and omitted terminally differentiated effector memory CD45RA+ cells. On this clone: Its target is unknown.

The sample taken for sequencing was naive CD8+ T cells sorted from blood. This clonotype was sampled from a young man in good health.

The CDR3 nucleotides read TGTGCCAGTGAGAAACTAGGAACCACCGGGGAGCTGTTTTTT. This translates into CASEKLGTTGELFF. The chain uses TRBV27 and TRBJ2-2; D is possibly TRBD2 (5 bases). CDR1 is MNHEY, CDR2 SMNVEV, per germline (reference sequence). V was trimmed by 9 bases and J by 4 bases, leaving 15 bases between them. The CDR3 sequence is 14 residues long.